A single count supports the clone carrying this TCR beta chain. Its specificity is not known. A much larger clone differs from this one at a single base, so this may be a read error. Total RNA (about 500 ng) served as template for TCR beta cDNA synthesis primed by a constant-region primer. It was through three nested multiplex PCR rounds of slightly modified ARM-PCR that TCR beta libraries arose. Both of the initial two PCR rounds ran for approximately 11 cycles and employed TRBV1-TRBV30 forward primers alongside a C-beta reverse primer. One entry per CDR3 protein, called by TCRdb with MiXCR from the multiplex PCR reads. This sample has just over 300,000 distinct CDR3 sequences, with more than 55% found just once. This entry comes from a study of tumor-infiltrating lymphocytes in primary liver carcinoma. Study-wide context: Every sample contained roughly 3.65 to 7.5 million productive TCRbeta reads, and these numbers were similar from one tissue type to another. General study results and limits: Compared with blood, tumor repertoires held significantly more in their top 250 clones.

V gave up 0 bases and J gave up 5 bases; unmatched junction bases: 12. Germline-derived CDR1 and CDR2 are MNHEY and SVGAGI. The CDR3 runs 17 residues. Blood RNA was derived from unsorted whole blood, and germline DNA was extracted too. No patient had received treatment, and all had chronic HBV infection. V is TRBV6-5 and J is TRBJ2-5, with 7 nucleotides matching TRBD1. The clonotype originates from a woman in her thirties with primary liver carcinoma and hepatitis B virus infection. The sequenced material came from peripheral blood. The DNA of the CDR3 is TGTGCCAGCAGTTACTCGCTGGGACAGTGGAATTCGGAGACCCAGTACTTC. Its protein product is CASSYSLGQWNSETQYF.